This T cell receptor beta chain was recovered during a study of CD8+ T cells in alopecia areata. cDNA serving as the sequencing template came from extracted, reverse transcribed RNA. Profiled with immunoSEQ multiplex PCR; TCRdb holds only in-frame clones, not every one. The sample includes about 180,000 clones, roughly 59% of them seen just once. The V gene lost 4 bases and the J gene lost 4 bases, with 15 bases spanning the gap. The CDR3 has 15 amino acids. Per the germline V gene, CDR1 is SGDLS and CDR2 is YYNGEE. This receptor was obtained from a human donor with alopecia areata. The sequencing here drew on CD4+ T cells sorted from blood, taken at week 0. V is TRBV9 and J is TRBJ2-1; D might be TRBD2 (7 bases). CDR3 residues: CASSYAGDTYNEQFF. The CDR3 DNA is TGTGCCAGCAGCTATGCGGGGGACACATACAATGAGCAGTTCTTC.